This TCR beta chain was recovered during a study of shared clonotypes between healthy human individuals. The ends were cut back, 5 bases at V and 5 bases at J, with 12 bases in the middle. The CDR3 contains 13 residues. Per germline, CDR1 SGHTA and CDR2 FQGNSA. Assay used: immunoSEQ multiplex PCR; TCRdb lists only in-frame clones, some missing. In the table there are about 1.1 million clones, 70% to 85% of which are singletons. The chain links TRBV7-2 to TRBJ2-5; no clear D. The receptor was isolated from a man between 18 and 29 years old in good health. Some clones in this sample may be carry-over from other donors' samples. Sequencing was carried out using memory CD4+ T cells from PBMCs. Subset described: CD45RA-negative fraction. The CDR3 sequence: CASSASLWETQYF. The CDR3 coding sequence is TGTGCCAGCAGCGCGTCTTTGTGGGAGACCCAGTACTTC.